The present T cell receptor beta chain was sequenced within a study of blood T cells in healthy people across ages. The CDR3 totals 18 residues. Trimming took 4 bases from V and 6 from J; bases not matched to a gene: 12. Primers used in a second PCR of roughly 7 to 12 cycles were a sample-barcoded 5' primer and a J-beta primer mix. Each TCR beta cDNA got a 12-nucleotide random molecular identifier. TCRdb re-derived calls from the 5' RACE reads in MiXCR, one entry per CDR3 protein. The sample has hundreds of thousands of distinct CDR3 sequences, 25% to 35% seen once. This clonotype was seen at least ten times.

The chain couples TRBV12-3 or TRBV12-4 to TRBJ2-1; 13 bases are shared with TRBD2. Sequencing was performed on blood. The receptor's source is a woman aged 80 or over in good health. CDR3 in DNA: TGTGCCAGCAGTTCCTCTCTCGAAACTAGCGGGGGGGCCAATGAGCAGTTCTTC. This encodes CASSSSLETSGGANEQFF.